Below, 21 T cell receptor beta chains from the same sample are listed, as sequenced in a study of cytomegalovirus exposure and HLA in healthy donors. Both 60 Vbeta primers and 13 Jbeta primers went into the PCR. TCRdb's table, derived via immunoSEQ multiplex PCR, lists solely in-frame clones and lacks some. The table records roughly 150,000 clones, around 63% of them present only once. Specimen: PBMCs. Source of these receptors: a human donor in good health.

The J gene is TRBJ2-7, the V gene TRBV4-3; D is possibly TRBD2 (5 bases). The CDR3 covers 16 residues. The germline V and J ends were trimmed by 0 bases and 4 bases, with 16 bases remaining between them. From germline, CDR1 is LGHNA and CDR2 YSLEER. The CDR3 is CASSQDPRTGNYEQYF. The CDR3 nucleotides are TGCGCCAGCAGCCAAGATCCAAGGACGGGAAATTACGAGCAGTACTTC.

The V call is TRBV4-1, the J call TRBJ2-1; 12 nucleotides match TRBD2. Germline V gives CDR1 MGHRA, CDR2 YSYEKL. J gave up 4 bases and V 0 bases, and 10 bases lay outside the gene matches. The CDR3 sequence is 19 residues long. DNA of the CDR3: TGCGCCAGCAGCCAAGACCTCGGACTAGCGGGAATAGGGTACAATGAGCAGTTCTTC. It codes for CASSQDLGLAGIGYNEQFF.

The count of this clone is one. This chain uses TRBV5-1 with TRBJ2-7, with 10 bases identical to TRBD1. The V segment lost 4 bases and the J segment 4 bases; nucleotides outside the gene matches: 5. This CDR3 is built from 14 residues. Germline V gene data show CDR1 as SGHRS and CDR2 as YFSETQ. CDR3 nucleotides: TGCGCCAGCAGCCGGGACAGGGGCGCTTACGAGCAGTACTTC. Translation: CASSRDRGAYEQYF.

The chain has TRBV2 and TRBJ2-3; D ambiguous. CDR1 SNHLY and CDR2 FYNNEI come from the germline V gene. This CDR3 has 13 amino acids. Deletions cut 4 bases from V and 0 bases from J, with 5 bases between. The CDR3 spells CASSGQSTDTQYF. The DNA of the CDR3 is TGTGCCAGCAGTGGGCAGAGCACAGATACGCAGTATTTT.

The chain has TRBV13 and TRBJ2-7; the match to TRBD2 covers 9 bases. The CDR3 runs to 15 residues. Germline V gene lookup returns CDR1 PRHDT and CDR2 FYEKMQ (reference sequence). V lost 0 bases to trimming and J lost 7 bases; unmatched junction nucleotides: 7. In DNA form, the CDR3 reads TGTGCCAGCAGCTTAGGCCTGGTCGCGGGGGGGGAGCAGTACTTC. It is translated as CASSLGLVAGGEQYF.

The CDR3 loop is CASSPRDSSYEQYF. The CDR3, as DNA: TGTGCCAGCTCACCAAGGGACAGCTCCTACGAGCAGTACTTC. The chain recombines TRBV18 with TRBJ2-7; 7 positions match TRBD1. The V and J ends lost 2 bases and 0 bases, in that order; junction bases with no gene match: 1. Germline CDR1 reads KGHSH; CDR2 reads LQKENI. The CDR3 has 14 residues.

The chain links TRBV6-6 to TRBJ2-7, with D possibly matching TRBD1 (6 bases). Between the trimmed V and J ends, which lost 9 bases and 6 bases, there was a span of 15 bases. The CDR3 contains 12 residues. Germline lookup yields CDR1 MNHNY and CDR2 SVGAGI (reference sequence). The CDR3 DNA is TGTGCCAGTGATACAGGGCTGGGCGAGCAGTACTTC. This sequence encodes CASDTGLGEQYF.

The rearrangement links TRBV4-1 to TRBJ2-1; 7 bases are a match to TRBD1. From germline, CDR1 is MGHRA and CDR2 YSYEKL. This CDR3 is 15 amino acids long. J lost 4 bases, V lost 0 bases, and 3 bases had no gene match. The DNA for the CDR3 is TGCGCCAGCAGCCAAGAAAGGGGGCGGTACAATGAGCAGTTCTTC. Translation: CASSQERGRYNEQFF.

This chain connects TRBV5-8 to TRBJ2-6; 11 nucleotides line up with TRBD1. This CDR3 region has 18 residues. Germline V lookup: CDR1 SGHTS, CDR2 YDEGEE. The trim removed 4 bases at V and 2 bases at J, leaving 8 bases unmatched. CDR3 nucleotide sequence: TGTGCCAGCAGCGACTGGGACAGGGGGACCCCTGGGGCCAACGTCCTGACTTTC. Encoded protein: CASSDWDRGTPGANVLTF.

The chain couples TRBV19 to TRBJ1-2; D not resolved. Germline V CDR1 and CDR2: LNHDA, SQIVND (reference sequence). V lost 3 bases and J 4 bases, leaving 15 bases between the germline ends. The CDR3 totals 15 residues. DNA for the CDR3: TGTGCCAGTAGTATTGGAAGGAACCGGGGCTATGGCTACACCTTC. Translating it yields CASSIGRNRGYGYTF.

This clone occurred a few times. The rearrangement uses TRBV4-1 and TRBJ2-4; TRBD1 agrees at 8 bases. From germline, CDR1 is MGHRA and CDR2 YSYEKL. Germline trimming cut 3 bases from V and 7 bases from J; bases unmatched to any gene: 8. This CDR3 comprises 15 residues. The CDR3 region has the DNA TGCGCCAGCAGCCAGCACCGGGACAGGCCTAACATTCAGTACTTC. This encodes CASSQHRDRPNIQYF.

V usage is TRBV5-1 and J usage is TRBJ2-1; TRBD1 is a possible D gene (6 bases). Germline V CDR1 and CDR2: SGHRS, YFSETQ. The CDR3 has 16 amino acids. V was pared by 5 bases and J by 7 bases, with 22 bases between. The DNA of the CDR3 is TGCGCCAGCAGGTTAGGGCCAGGGGCTTCCTCAAATGAGCAGTTCTTC. This codes for CASRLGPGASSNEQFF. Full variable domain (rest looked up from reference TRBV5-1 and TRBJ2-1): KAGVTQTPRYLIKTRGQQVTLSCSPISGHRSVSWYQQTPGQGLQFLFEYFSETQRNKGNFPGRFSGRQFSNSRSEMNVSTLELGDSALYLCASRLGPGASSNEQFFGPGTRLTVL.

V is TRBV5-4 and J is TRBJ2-2; TRBD1 matches 10 bases. This CDR3 comprises 16 residues. The V segment lost 3 bases and the J segment 4 bases; nucleotides outside the gene matches: 6. Germline V gene data show CDR1 as SGHNT and CDR2 as YYREEE (reference sequence). The CDR3 region is CASSSPGQGSTGELFF. CDR3 nucleotides: TGTGCCAGCAGCTCGCCGGGACAGGGGTCCACCGGGGAGCTGTTTTTT.

This chain joins TRBV5-1 and TRBJ2-7; 7 bases are shared with TRBD2. Germline assignment: CDR1 SGHRS and CDR2 YFSETQ. The CDR3 covers 16 residues. V lost 4 bases, J lost 2 bases, and 12 bases stayed unmatched. This chain's CDR3 is CASSRSLAEVAYEQYF. The CDR3 DNA is TGCGCCAGCAGCCGATCTCTAGCGGAAGTTGCCTACGAGCAGTACTTC.

This sequence joins TRBV2 and TRBJ2-3, with D perhaps TRBD2 (5 bases). V lost 7 bases and J 4 bases, leaving 18 bases between the germline ends. The CDR3 is 15 amino acids. Germline CDR1 is SNHLY and CDR2 is FYNNEI. This CDR3 is CASTYGVVFSDTQYF. Here the CDR3 DNA reads TGTGCCAGCACGTACGGGGTAGTATTCTCAGATACGCAGTATTTT.

The chain recombines TRBV6-4 with TRBJ2-6; possible D gene TRBD1, 7 bases. Trimming took off 4 bases at V and 0 bases at J, with 16 bases between the two ends. The V gene's germline CDR1 is MRHNA and CDR2 SNTAGT. CDR3 size: 18 residues. CDR3 DNA sequence: TGTGCCAGCAGTGGGGGAGCAGGGGGGTCCTCTGGGGCCAACGTCCTGACTTTC. The encoded protein is CASSGGAGGSSGANVLTF.

V usage is TRBV5-1 and J usage is TRBJ2-2, with 7 bases lining up with TRBD2. This CDR3 comprises 16 residues. CDR1 is SGHRS, CDR2 YFSETQ, per germline. V dropped 0 bases and J dropped 1; count of bases not matched to a gene: 3. CDR3 in DNA: TGCGCCAGCAGCTTGGAGGCTAGCGGGAACACCGGGGAGCTGTTTTTT. Protein: CASSLEASGNTGELFF. Drawing the rest from reference TRBV5-1 and TRBJ2-2, the complete variable domain is KAGVTQTPRYLIKTRGQQVTLSCSPISGHRSVSWYQQTPGQGLQFLFEYFSETQRNKGNFPGRFSGRQFSNSRSEMNVSTLELGDSALYLCASSLEASGNTGELFFGEGSRLTVL.

The genes are TRBV10-3 and TRBJ1-2; 10 bases agree with TRBD1. Germline V CDR1 and CDR2: ENHRY, SYGVKD. Trimming at V came to 2 bases and at J to 2 bases, leaving 5 bases not matched to a gene. The CDR3 length is 16 residues. DNA for the CDR3: TGTGCCATCAGTGAGGCCGGGACAGGGGTGAACTATGGCTACACCTTC. As protein: CAISEAGTGVNYGYTF.

This clone was picked up a small number of times. This sequence joins TRBV29-1 and TRBJ2-2; 7 bases match TRBD2. This CDR3 has 15 amino acids. Trimming took 3 bases from V and 6 from J; bases not matched to a gene: 10. CDR1 SQVTM and CDR2 ANQGSEA come from the germline V gene. CDR3 nucleotide sequence: TGCAGCGTTGAGGGCGGGAGACGGGGCGCCGGGGAGCTGTTTTTT. Encoded protein: CSVEGGRRGAGELFF.

This clone was seen a handful of times. The chain employs TRBV9 and TRBJ2-5; 13 nucleotides agree with TRBD2. Germline CDR1 is SGDLS and CDR2 is YYNGEE. The CDR3 is 16 amino acids. The V gene end was trimmed by 6 bases and the J gene end by 5 bases; junction bases not matched to a gene: 10. The CDR3 here is CASNPGLAGWEETQYF. Written as DNA, the CDR3 is TGTGCCAGCAACCCGGGACTAGCGGGATGGGAGGAGACCCAGTACTTC.

The chain combines TRBV18 with TRBJ2-3; D uncertain. The CDR3 is made up of 17 amino acids. CDR1 is KGHSH and CDR2 is LQKENI in the germline V gene. Between the trimmed V and J ends, which lost 1 base and 0 bases, there was a span of 14 bases. As DNA, the CDR3 is TGTGCCAGCTCACCACTGATATCTCAGGCTAGCACAGATACGCAGTATTTT. Its translation: CASSPLISQASTDTQYF.